These T cell receptor beta chains were read from a single sample in a study of cytomegalovirus exposure and HLA in healthy donors. Assay: immunoSEQ multiplex PCR; the TCRdb copy retains only in-frame clones and omits some. The sample contains more than 150,000 clones, 84% of which appear only once. The sequencing input was PBMCs. The origin of the receptors is a woman aged 45-65 years in good health and CMV-seropositive. CDR3s include the opening cysteine and the closing phenylalanine or tryptophan. The order of the fields is clone size, J gene, V gene, CDR3 length, CDR3 protein. Clone size is shown for a subset of rows, as once, few, many or a class of expanded clone.

>once|.|TRBV7-2|15
CASRPDIGGVDEQYF
>few|TRBJ2-7|TRBV27|14
CASRVQGLSYEQYF
>.|TRBJ1-1|TRBV18|13
CASSPNRDTEAFF
>.|TRBJ2-7|TRBV10-3|13
CAISVEAAYEQYF
>.|TRBJ2-7|TRBV2|9
CASYYEQYF
>.|TRBJ2-1|TRBV10-1|13
CASIQRGSGEQFF
>.|TRBJ2-5|TRBV21-1|15
CASSKACRYQETQYF
>few|TRBJ2-7|TRBV6-5|11
CASSSGAWQYF
>.|TRBJ2-3|TRBV2|12
CASRNRVDTQYF
>.|TRBJ1-1|TRBV10-1|14
CASSVERGNTEAFF
>.|TRBJ2-7|TRBV18|18
CASSPRLSGQGPPYEQYF
>once|TRBJ2-5|TRBV30|9
CALGGTQYF
>.|TRBJ2-5|TRBV6-6|13
CASRRGEGETQYF
>.|TRBJ2-1|TRBV6-6|15
CASSYSGSGGTGQFF
>.|TRBJ1-1|TRBV5-4|15
CASSLKDRLNTEAFF
>.|TRBJ2-5|TRBV2|13
CASSVNREETQYF
>.|TRBJ1-6|TRBV28|17
CASSTRTGVNLNSPLHF
>.|TRBJ2-7|TRBV2|15
CASSEGGTSTYEQYF